Listed below are T cell receptor beta chains from one sample, sequenced in a study of human T cells and chemical hapten exposure. From the RACE reads, TCRdb called clonotypes with MiXCR, one entry per CDR3 protein. The sample holds under 130,000 distinct CDR3 sequences, under 40% seen once. The specimen was whole blood, collected in connection with sensitization to the hapten diphenylcyclopropenone (DPC). These receptors were collected from a man aged 35 to 55 with alopecia areata. Some clones in this sample may be carry-over from other donors' samples. CDR3s include the opening cysteine and the closing phenylalanine or tryptophan. A D gene is named only where the DNA matches it firmly. Clone size is not always given. Where it is, it says once, few, many or a class for expanded clones.

j_call clone_size d_call v_call cdr3_aa cdr3_nt
TRBJ2-1 - - TRBV27 CASSPLGVSPPTDEQFF TGTGCCAGCAGCCCTCTCGGGGTCTCCCCTCCCACCGATGAGCAGTTCTTC
TRBJ2-7 - - TRBV20-1 CSARGSLGLEQYF TGCAGTGCTAGAGGGTCCTTAGGCCTCGAGCAGTACTTC
TRBJ2-3 - TRBD2 TRBV7-6 CASSTPTSGRYTDTQYF TGTGCCAGCAGCACTCCGACTAGCGGGAGGTATACAGATACGCAGTATTTT
TRBJ1-2 once TRBD1 TRBV3-1 CASSPFQGAKYGYTF TGTGCCAGCAGCCCTTTTCAGGGGGCGAAATATGGCTACACCTTC
TRBJ2-3 - - TRBV3-1 CASSQVGARISTDTQYF TGTGCCAGCAGCCAAGTCGGGGCCAGAATAAGCACAGATACGCAGTATTTT
TRBJ2-3 few TRBD2 TRBV7-9 CASSQIAGEDTQYF TGTGCCAGCAGCCAGATAGCGGGAGAAGATACGCAGTATTTT
TRBJ2-1 - TRBD2 TRBV10-3 CAIRITGGDNEQFF TGTGCCATCAGGATAACGGGAGGAGACAATGAGCAGTTCTTC
TRBJ1-4 few TRBD1 TRBV4-3 CASRQAGGSEKKLFF TGCGCCAGCAGACAGGCAGGGGGGAGTGAGAAAAAACTGTTTTTT
TRBJ2-7 - TRBD2 TRBV7-2 CASSQGGTSVSYEQYF TGTGCCAGCAGCCAGGGAGGGACTAGCGTATCCTACGAGCAGTACTTC
TRBJ2-3 few - TRBV29-1 CSVVYRISTDTQYF TGCAGCGTTGTATACAGGATTAGCACAGATACGCAGTATTTT
TRBJ2-3 - TRBD2 TRBV5-8 CASSLLRLAGTDTQYF TGTGCCAGCAGCCTCCTCAGACTAGCGGGCACAGATACGCAGTATTTT
TRBJ2-4 - - TRBV5-5 CASSLTRTLAKNIQYF TGTGCCAGCAGCTTGACAAGGACCCTAGCCAAAAACATTCAGTACTTC
TRBJ2-7 - - TRBV5-5 CASRDTAGSYEQYF TGTGCCAGCAGGGACACGGCAGGTTCCTACGAGCAGTACTTC
TRBJ1-5 - - TRBV29-1 CSVLDPNQPQHF TGCAGCGTTCTGGACCCCAATCAGCCCCAGCATTTT
TRBJ2-3 - TRBD2 TRBV6-1 CASSPRTSGRALTNTDTQYF TGTGCCAGCAGTCCTCGGACTAGCGGGAGGGCCTTGACGAACACAGATACGCAGTATTTT
TRBJ2-2 - - TRBV29-1 CSVEGDGRVGELFF TGCAGCGTTGAAGGGGACGGGCGTGTCGGGGAGCTGTTTTTT
TRBJ2-1 - - TRBV19 CASSNRGGSYNEQFF TGTGCCAGTAGTAATAGGGGCGGGTCCTACAATGAGCAGTTCTTC
TRBJ1-3 few - TRBV19 CASSIQPPGNTIYF TGTGCCAGTAGTATACAACCTCCTGGAAACACCATATATTTT
TRBJ2-7 - - TRBV10-3 CAISGRGTYEQYF TGTGCCATCAGTGGCCGCGGGACCTACGAGCAGTACTTC
TRBJ2-4 few TRBD2 TRBV10-2 CASKAGTSRNIQYF TGCGCCAGCAAAGCCGGGACTAGCAGAAACATTCAGTACTTC
TRBJ2-1 - - TRBV7-9 CASSSPAHRSSYNEQFF TGTGCCAGCAGCTCACCAGCACACAGGAGCTCCTACAATGAGCAGTTCTTC
TRBJ2-4 many - TRBV29-1 CSVEVRQGRVAKNIQYF TGCAGCGTTGAAGTGCGTCAGGGCCGAGTAGCCAAAAACATTCAGTACTTC
TRBJ2-3 - - TRBV20-1 CSPHSGGTDTQYF TGCAGTCCCCACTCCGGGGGCACAGATACGCAGTATTTT
TRBJ2-7 - - TRBV6-1 CAGIPGDSYEQYF TGTGCCGGCATTCCGGGAGACTCCTACGAGCAGTACTTC
TRBJ2-3 few TRBD2 TRBV27 CASSFSGTRMGTDTQYF TGTGCCAGCAGTTTCTCCGGGACTAGAATGGGCACAGATACGCAGTATTTT
TRBJ2-1 few TRBD2 TRBV29-1 CSVDSGSSYNEQFF TGCAGCGTTGATAGCGGGAGTTCCTACAATGAGCAGTTCTTC
TRBJ2-2 few - TRBV6-2/TRBV6-3 CASSTELNTGELFF TGTGCCAGCAGTACGGAATTGAACACCGGGGAGCTGTTTTTT
TRBJ1-1 few - TRBV6-5 CASSYWKYTEAFF TGTGCCAGCAGTTACTGGAAGTACACTGAAGCTTTCTTT
TRBJ1-5 - TRBD1 TRBV28 CASSPYRGGSNQPQHF TGTGCCAGCAGTCCGTACAGGGGTGGAAGCAATCAGCCCCAGCATTTT
TRBJ2-3 few - TRBV29-1 CSVEDSDTQYF TGCAGCGTTGAAGATTCCGATACGCAGTATTTT
TRBJ2-3 - - TRBV7-2 CAVRGTTDTQYF TGTGCCGTCAGGGGAACCACAGATACGCAGTATTTT
TRBJ2-5 many - TRBV5-5 CASSNQETQYF TGTGCCAGCAGCAACCAAGAGACCCAGTACTTC
TRBJ2-1 few TRBD1 TRBV7-9 CASSLGLTGSSYNEQFF TGTGCCAGCAGCTTAGGTTTGACAGGGAGCTCCTACAATGAGCAGTTCTTC
TRBJ2-3 - TRBD2 TRBV9 CASSFAGTSESTDTQYF TGTGCCAGCAGCTTCGCCGGGACTAGCGAGTCCACAGATACGCAGTATTTT
TRBJ2-2 - - TRBV6-5 CASSDKPGELFF TGTGCCAGCAGCGACAAACCCGGGGAGCTGTTTTTT
TRBJ1-5 few TRBD1 TRBV12-3/TRBV12-4 CASSPPGTGSQPQHF TGTGCCAGCAGTCCGCCCGGGACAGGGAGCCAGCCCCAGCATTTT
TRBJ2-5 few - TRBV5-1 CASKRGETQETQYF TGCGCCAGCAAAAGGGGTGAGACGCAAGAGACCCAGTACTTC
TRBJ2-5 few TRBD2 TRBV6-5 CASSPGTTSQETQYF TGTGCCAGCAGCCCCGGGACTACCAGCCAAGAGACCCAGTACTTC
TRBJ1-1 few - TRBV29-1 CSVERQLNTEAFF TGCAGCGTTGAACGGCAGTTGAACACTGAAGCTTTCTTT
TRBJ2-1 - TRBD2 TRBV12-3/TRBV12-4 CASSLAGGPHNEQFF TGTGCCAGCAGTCTAGCGGGAGGGCCTCACAATGAGCAGTTCTTC